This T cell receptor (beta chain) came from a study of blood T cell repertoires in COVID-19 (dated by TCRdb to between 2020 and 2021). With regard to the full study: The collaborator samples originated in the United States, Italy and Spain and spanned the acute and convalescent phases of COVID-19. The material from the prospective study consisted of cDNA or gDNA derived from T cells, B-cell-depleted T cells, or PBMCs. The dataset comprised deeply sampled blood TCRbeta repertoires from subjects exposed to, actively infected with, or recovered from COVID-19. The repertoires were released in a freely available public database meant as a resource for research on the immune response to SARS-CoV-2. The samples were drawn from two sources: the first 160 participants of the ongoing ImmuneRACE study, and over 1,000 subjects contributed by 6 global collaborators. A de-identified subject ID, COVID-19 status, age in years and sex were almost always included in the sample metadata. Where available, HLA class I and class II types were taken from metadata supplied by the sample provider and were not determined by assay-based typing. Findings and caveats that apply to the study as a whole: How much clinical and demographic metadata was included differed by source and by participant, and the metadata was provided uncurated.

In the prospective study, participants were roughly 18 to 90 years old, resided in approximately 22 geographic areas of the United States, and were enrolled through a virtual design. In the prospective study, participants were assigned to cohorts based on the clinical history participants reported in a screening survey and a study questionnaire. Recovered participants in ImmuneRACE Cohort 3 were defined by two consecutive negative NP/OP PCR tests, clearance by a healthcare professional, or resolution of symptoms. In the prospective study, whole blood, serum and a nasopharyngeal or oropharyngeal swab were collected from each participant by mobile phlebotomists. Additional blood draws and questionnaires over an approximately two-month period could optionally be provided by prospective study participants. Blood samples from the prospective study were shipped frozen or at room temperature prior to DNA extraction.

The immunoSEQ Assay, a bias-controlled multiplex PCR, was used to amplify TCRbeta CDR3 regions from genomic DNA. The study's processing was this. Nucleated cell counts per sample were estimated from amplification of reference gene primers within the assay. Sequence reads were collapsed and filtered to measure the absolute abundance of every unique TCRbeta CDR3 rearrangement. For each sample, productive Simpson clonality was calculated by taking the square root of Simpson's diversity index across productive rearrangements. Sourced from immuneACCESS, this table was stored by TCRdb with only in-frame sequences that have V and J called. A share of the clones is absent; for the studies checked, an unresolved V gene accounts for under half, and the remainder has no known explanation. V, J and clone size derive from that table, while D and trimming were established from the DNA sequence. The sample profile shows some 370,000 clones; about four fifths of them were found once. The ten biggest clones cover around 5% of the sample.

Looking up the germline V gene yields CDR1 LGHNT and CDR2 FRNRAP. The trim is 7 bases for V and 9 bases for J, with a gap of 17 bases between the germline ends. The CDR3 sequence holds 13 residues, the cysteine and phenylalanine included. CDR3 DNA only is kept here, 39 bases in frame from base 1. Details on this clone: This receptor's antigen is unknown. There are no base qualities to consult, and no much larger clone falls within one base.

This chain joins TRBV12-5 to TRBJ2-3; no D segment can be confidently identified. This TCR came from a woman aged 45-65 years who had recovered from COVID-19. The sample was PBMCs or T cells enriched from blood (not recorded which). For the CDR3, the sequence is CASVSLLGLTQYF. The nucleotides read TGTGCTAGTGTTTCTCTGCTAGGCCTCACGCAGTATTTT.